A selection of T cell receptor beta chains follows, all from one sample in a study of quantifying T cell responses using KT2 cells. TCRdb independently ran MiXCR on the UMI-ligation and nested PCR reads; one entry per CDR3 protein. The sample carries some 48,000 distinct CDR3 sequences, 11% recorded once. Input material: PBMCs spiked with cells of the T cell clone KT2. All receptors come from a human donor. The CDR3 runs from the conserved cysteine through the conserved F or W. The D gene is left open where the match is weak.

CDR3aa: CSARVPGSTIAKNIQYF; d_gene: .; v_gene: TRBV20-1; j_gene: TRBJ2-4
CDR3aa: CATSGLAGVPGELFF; d_gene: TRBD2; v_gene: TRBV6-1; j_gene: TRBJ2-2
CDR3aa: CASSYDAGGRVKLFF; d_gene: .; v_gene: TRBV6-6; j_gene: TRBJ1-4
CDR3aa: CASSEANGFSQYF; d_gene: .; v_gene: TRBV2; j_gene: TRBJ2-3
CDR3aa: CASSQSRDSPLHF; d_gene: .; v_gene: TRBV3-1; j_gene: TRBJ1-6
CDR3aa: CSVVLVLGSGAFF; d_gene: .; v_gene: TRBV29-1; j_gene: TRBJ1-1
CDR3aa: CASSQYGPDSGNTIYF; d_gene: .; v_gene: TRBV14; j_gene: TRBJ1-3
CDR3aa: CASSLVVREKLFF; d_gene: .; v_gene: TRBV7-6; j_gene: TRBJ1-4
CDR3aa: CSASVGGGDSPLHF; d_gene: .; v_gene: TRBV20-1; j_gene: TRBJ1-6
CDR3aa: CASSQASGGRALVYEQYF; d_gene: TRBD1; v_gene: TRBV4-2; j_gene: TRBJ2-7
CDR3aa: CASSEDRVGNQPQHF; d_gene: TRBD1; v_gene: TRBV2; j_gene: TRBJ1-5
CDR3aa: CATSTPVTQEVEQYF; d_gene: .; v_gene: TRBV15; j_gene: TRBJ2-7
CDR3aa: CASRMREAGSYAQYF; d_gene: TRBD2; v_gene: TRBV13; j_gene: TRBJ2-7
CDR3aa: CSVEDLSDRGRGTEAFF; d_gene: TRBD1; v_gene: TRBV29-1; j_gene: TRBJ1-1